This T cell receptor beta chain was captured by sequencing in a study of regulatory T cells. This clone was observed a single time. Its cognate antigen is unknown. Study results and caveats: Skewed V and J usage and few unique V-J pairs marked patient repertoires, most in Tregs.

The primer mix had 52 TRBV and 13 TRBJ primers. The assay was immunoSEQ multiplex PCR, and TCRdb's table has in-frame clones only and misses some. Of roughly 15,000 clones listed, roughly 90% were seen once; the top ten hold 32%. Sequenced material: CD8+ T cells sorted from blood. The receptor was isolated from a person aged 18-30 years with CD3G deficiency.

CDR3 coding DNA: TGTGCCAGCAGCCAAGCACTAGCGGGGGTTTACGAGCAGTACTTC. It translates to CASSQALAGVYEQYF. The rearrangement links TRBV14 to TRBJ2-7, with TRBD2 matching 11 bases. CDR3 length equals 15 residues. CDR1 is SGHDN and CDR2 is FVKESK in the germline V gene. Trimming removed 1 base from V and 4 bases from J; junction bases left unmatched: 3. The complete variable domain, with remaining parts taken from reference TRBV14 and TRBJ2-7, reads EAGVTQFPSHSVIEKGQTVTLRCDPISGHDNLYWYRRVMGKEIKFLLHFVKESKQDESGMPNNRFLAERTGGTYSTLKVQPAELEDSGVYFCASSQALAGVYEQYFGPGTRLTVT.